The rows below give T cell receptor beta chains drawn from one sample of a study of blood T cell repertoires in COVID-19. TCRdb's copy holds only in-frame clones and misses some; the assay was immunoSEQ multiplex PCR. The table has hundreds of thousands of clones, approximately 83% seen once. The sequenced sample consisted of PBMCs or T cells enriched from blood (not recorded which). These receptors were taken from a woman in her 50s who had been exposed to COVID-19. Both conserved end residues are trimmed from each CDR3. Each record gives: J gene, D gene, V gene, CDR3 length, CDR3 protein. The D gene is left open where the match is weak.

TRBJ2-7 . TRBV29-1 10 SVQTGTYEQY
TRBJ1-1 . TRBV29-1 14 SVKGGGRSGDTEAF
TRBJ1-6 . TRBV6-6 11 ATAEQYNSPLH
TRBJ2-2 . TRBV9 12 ASSVLSGTGELF
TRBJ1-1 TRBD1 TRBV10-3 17 AISGAGTGSGGTNTEAF
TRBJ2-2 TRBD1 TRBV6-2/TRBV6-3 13 ASSKTGVNTGELF
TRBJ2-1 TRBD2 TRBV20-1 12 SASSGSSYNEQF
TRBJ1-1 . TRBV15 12 ATSRGDSHTEAF
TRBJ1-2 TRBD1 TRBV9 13 ASSVGQGVNYGYT
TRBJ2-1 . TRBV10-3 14 ASSLSPGLRQSEQF
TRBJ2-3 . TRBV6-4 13 ASSESLHYTDTQY
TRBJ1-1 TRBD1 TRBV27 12 ASTKHRGGTEAF
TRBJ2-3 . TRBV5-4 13 ASSLVSGRKDTQY
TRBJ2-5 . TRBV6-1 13 ASSEWLASRETQY
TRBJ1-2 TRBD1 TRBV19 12 ASSDRVRNYGYT
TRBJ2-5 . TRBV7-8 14 ASNELWDSLGETQY
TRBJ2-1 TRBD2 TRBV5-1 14 ASSGASGGAINEQF
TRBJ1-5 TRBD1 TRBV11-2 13 ASSLDGTDDQPQH
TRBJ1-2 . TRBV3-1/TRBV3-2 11 ASSQERGYGYT
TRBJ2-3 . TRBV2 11 ASSGEAADTQY
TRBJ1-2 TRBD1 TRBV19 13 ASRAGTGGQHGYT
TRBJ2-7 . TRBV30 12 AWQRRGTSYEQY
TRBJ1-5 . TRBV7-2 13 ASSPWGTKPQPQH
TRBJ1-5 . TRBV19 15 ASSMEQGVYSNQPQH
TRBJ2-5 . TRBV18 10 ASSPYRETQY
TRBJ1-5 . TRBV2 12 ASSVGDTDQPQH
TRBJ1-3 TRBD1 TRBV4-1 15 ASSHDRDPSVRNTIY
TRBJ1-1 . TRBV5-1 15 ASSSTTHGRRGTEAF
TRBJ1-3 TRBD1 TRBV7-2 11 ASSRQGINTIY
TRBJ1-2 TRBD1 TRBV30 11 AWTPGGSYGYT
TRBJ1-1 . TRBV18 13 ASSPSQGGKTEAF
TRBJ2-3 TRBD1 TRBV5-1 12 ASSSSRGRDTQY
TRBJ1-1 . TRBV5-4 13 ASSLANRENTEAF
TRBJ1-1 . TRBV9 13 ASSVVSGVSTEAF
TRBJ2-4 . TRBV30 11 AWSKLAGDIQY
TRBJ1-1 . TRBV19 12 ASSITDSYTEAF
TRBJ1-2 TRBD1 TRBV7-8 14 ASSLASQGREYGYT
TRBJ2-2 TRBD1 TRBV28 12 AGRDRANTGELF
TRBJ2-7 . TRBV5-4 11 ASSLLPAYEQY
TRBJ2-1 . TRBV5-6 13 ASSPVVRPYNEQF
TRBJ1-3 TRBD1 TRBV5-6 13 ASSSRGLRGNTIY
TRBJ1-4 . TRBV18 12 ASSPRQLNEKLF
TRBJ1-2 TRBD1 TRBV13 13 ASNIPGTGDYGYT
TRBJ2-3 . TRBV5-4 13 ASSLVDPSTDTQY
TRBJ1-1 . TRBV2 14 ASSKDPRQPNTEAF
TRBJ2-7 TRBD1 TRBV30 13 AWSLTTGEGYEQY
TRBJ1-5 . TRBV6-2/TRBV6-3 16 ASSSHADSSYSNQPQH
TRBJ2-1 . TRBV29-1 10 SAGGAYNEQF
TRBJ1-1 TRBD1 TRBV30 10 ASSPGQGIAF
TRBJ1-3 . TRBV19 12 ATNTPSASNTIY